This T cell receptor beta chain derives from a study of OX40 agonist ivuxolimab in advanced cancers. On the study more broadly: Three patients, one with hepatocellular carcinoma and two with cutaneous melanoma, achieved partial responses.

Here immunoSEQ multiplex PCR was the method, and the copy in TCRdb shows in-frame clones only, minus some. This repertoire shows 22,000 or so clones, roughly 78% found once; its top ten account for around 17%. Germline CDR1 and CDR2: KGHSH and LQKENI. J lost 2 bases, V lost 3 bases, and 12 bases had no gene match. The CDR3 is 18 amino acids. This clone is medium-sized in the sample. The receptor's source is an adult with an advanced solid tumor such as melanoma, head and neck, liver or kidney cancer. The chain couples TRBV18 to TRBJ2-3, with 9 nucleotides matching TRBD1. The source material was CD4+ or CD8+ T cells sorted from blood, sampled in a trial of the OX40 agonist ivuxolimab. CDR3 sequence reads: CASSPLPVGQGSTDTQYF. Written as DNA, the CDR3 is TGTGCCAGCTCACCCCTCCCGGTAGGACAGGGGTCCACAGATACGCAGTATTTT.